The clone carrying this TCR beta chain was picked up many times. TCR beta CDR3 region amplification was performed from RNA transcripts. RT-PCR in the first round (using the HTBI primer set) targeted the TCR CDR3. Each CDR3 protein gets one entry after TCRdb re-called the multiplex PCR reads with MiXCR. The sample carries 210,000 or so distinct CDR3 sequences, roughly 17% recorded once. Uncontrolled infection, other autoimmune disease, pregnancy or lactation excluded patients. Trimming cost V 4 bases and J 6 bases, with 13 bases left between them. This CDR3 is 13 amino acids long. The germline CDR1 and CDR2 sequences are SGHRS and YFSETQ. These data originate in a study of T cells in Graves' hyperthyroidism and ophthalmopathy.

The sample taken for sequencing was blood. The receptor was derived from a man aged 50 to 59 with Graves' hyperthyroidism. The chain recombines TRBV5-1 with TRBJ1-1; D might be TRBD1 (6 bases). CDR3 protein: CASSRDTLAEAFF. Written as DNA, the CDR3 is TGCGCCAGCAGCAGGGACACCCTCGCTGAAGCTTTCTTT. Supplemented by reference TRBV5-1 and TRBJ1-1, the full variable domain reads KAGVTQTPRYLIKTRGQQVTLSCSPISGHRSVSWYQQTPGQGLQFLFEYFSETQRNKGNFPGRFSGRQFSNSRSEMNVSTLELGDSALYLCASSRDTLAEAFFGQGTRLTVV.